Presented here are 18 T cell receptor beta chains from one specimen sequenced in a study of beta chain features in type 1 diabetes listed by TCRdb under 2018. Library method: the immunoSEQ multiplex PCR assay. The High Capacity cDNA Reverse Transcription Kit was used to reverse transcribe all of the isolated RNA, meaning that expressed TCRB transcripts were what got sequenced. TCRdb mirrors the immuneACCESS table, restricted to in-frame sequences. Some clones are absent from its copies; in checked studies, under half trace to an unresolved V gene, and the reason for the others is unknown. Present in this sample are some 140,000 clones, about a tenth of which were seen just once. Clones ranked in the top ten supply 0.68% of the sample. The sample comprised central memory CD4+ T cells from blood. The receptors derive from a man aged 18 to 30 in good health.

This clone was seen only a few times. V gene TRBV7-2 combines with J gene TRBJ2-2, with D tentatively TRBD1 (6 bases). This CDR3 is built from 16 residues. Trimming took off 1 base at V and 4 bases at J, with 13 bases between the two ends. The germline CDR1 and CDR2 sequences are SGHTA and FQGNSA. This CDR3 reads CASSLGPQGGTGELFF. CDR3 nucleotide sequence: TGTGCCAGCAGCTTAGGGCCACAGGGTGGCACCGGGGAGCTGTTTTTT.

This clone was detected ten times or more. V and J are TRBV7-2 and TRBJ2-5; D is perhaps TRBD2 (5 bases). Trimming removed 5 bases at V and 4 bases at J, with 20 bases between. This CDR3 is built from 16 residues. Germline V gene data show CDR1 as SGHTA and CDR2 as FQGNSA. This CDR3 is CASSLAARRVGETQYF. The CDR3, as DNA: TGTGCCAGCAGCCTCGCGGCGCGGCGGGTAGGAGAGACCCAGTACTTC.

This chain links TRBV11-3 with TRBJ2-1; TRBD2 matches at 12 bases. The V gene end was trimmed by 4 bases and the J gene end by 3 bases; junction bases not matched to a gene: 1. The germline V gene encodes CDR1 SGHNT and CDR2 YENEEA. The length of the CDR3 is 15 residues. CDR3 nucleotides: TGTGCCAGCAGCTCGACTAGCGGGGGCTACAATGAGCAGTTCTTC. Residues: CASSSTSGGYNEQFF.

This rearrangement joins TRBV27 to TRBJ2-1, with D possibly TRBD2 on 6 matching bases. V was clipped by 5 bases and J by 1 base, with 9 bases between them. The germline V gene encodes CDR1 MNHEY and CDR2 SMNVEV (reference sequence). The CDR3 is 14 amino acids. Here the CDR3 reads CASSRSGSYNEQFF. The CDR3 DNA follows: TGTGCCAGCAGTAGAAGCGGGTCCTACAATGAGCAGTTCTTC.

The DNA for the CDR3 is TGTGCCAGCCATGGACTTGACTACGAGCAGTACTTC. As protein: CASHGLDYEQYF. The V gene is TRBV2, the J gene TRBJ2-7, with a weak D call TRBD2 (5 bases). From germline, CDR1 is SNHLY and CDR2 FYNNEI. V lost 8 bases and J 3 bases, leaving 11 bases between the germline ends. The CDR3 length is 12 residues.

This chain links TRBV11-2 with TRBJ2-5, with 12 bases identical to TRBD2. V was pared by 2 bases and J by 2 bases, with 9 bases of the junction left unmatched. Germline V lookup: CDR1 SGHAT, CDR2 FQNNGV. CDR3 length: 18 residues. In DNA form, the CDR3 reads TGTGCCAGCAGCTTAAGTACTAGCGGGGGGTCCCGTCAAGAGACCCAGTACTTC. It encodes CASSLSTSGGSRQETQYF.

On this clone itself: Within the sample, other DNA sequences also encode this same CDR3. The chain links TRBV6-5 to TRBJ1-2; TRBD1 matches 7 bases. The CDR3 has 13 amino acids. With V trimmed by 6 bases and J by 2 bases, 3 bases remained unmatched. CDR1 and CDR2 from the germline V gene are MNHEY and SVGAGI. The CDR3 nucleotides are TGTGCCAGCAGGGGGGACAGCAACTATGGCTACACCTTC. Its translation: CASRGDSNYGYTF.

This clone was recorded many times. This rearrangement joins TRBV7-2 to TRBJ2-5; 9 nucleotides agree with TRBD2. The CDR3 consists of 17 residues. Germline CDR1 is SGHTA and CDR2 is FQGNSA. The ends lost 2 bases at V and 0 bases at J; junction bases unmatched: 7. CDR3 DNA: TGTGCCAGCAGCTTAAGGTCCGCTAGCGGGAACCAAGAGACCCAGTACTTC. It codes for CASSLRSASGNQETQYF.

The chain is built from TRBV9 and TRBJ1-4, with TRBD1 matching over 10 bases. Germline trimming cut 3 bases from V and 8 bases from J; bases unmatched to any gene: 7. Germline V gene data show CDR1 as SGDLS and CDR2 as YYNGEE. CDR3 length equals 15 residues. The CDR3 loop is CASSEMTGGGEKLFF. Written as DNA, the CDR3 is TGTGCCAGCAGCGAGATGACAGGGGGCGGGGAAAAACTGTTTTTT. Full variable domain (missing parts from reference TRBV9 and TRBJ1-4): DSGVTQTPKHLITATGQRVTLRCSPRSGDLSVYWYQQSLDQGLQFLIQYYNGEERAKGNILERFSAQQFPDLHSELNLSSLELGDSALYFCASSEMTGGGEKLFFGSGTQLSVL.

The J gene is TRBJ2-1, the V gene TRBV7-2; 10 positions match TRBD2. V shed 2 bases and J 5 bases; nucleotides not matched to a gene: 3. In germline, CDR1 is SGHTA, CDR2 FQGNSA. The CDR3 loop spans 15 amino acids. For the CDR3, the DNA is TGTGCCAGCAGCTTAAGCGGGGGGGCGAACAATGAGCAGTTCTTC. It specifies CASSLSGGANNEQFF. Variable domain in full (rest from reference TRBV7-2 and TRBJ2-1): GAGVSQSPSNKVTEKGKDVELRCDPISGHTALYWYRQSLGQGLEFLIYFQGNSAPDKSGLPSDRFSAERTGGSVSTLTIQRTQQEDSAVYLCASSLSGGANNEQFFGPGTRLTVL.

This rearrangement joins TRBV7-8 to TRBJ2-3; 8 bases match TRBD1. Germline V gives CDR1 SGHVS, CDR2 FQNEAQ. This CDR3 spans 16 amino acids. Trimming cost V 3 bases and J 1 base; bases outside gene matches: 6. In DNA form, the CDR3 reads TGTGCCAGCAGCTTCGTACAGGGGGTGGGCACAGATACGCAGTATTTT. Its protein is CASSFVQGVGTDTQYF.

This clone has just a few counts. The V gene is TRBV7-3, the J gene TRBJ2-5; 9 bases are a match to TRBD1. CDR3 size: 14 residues. Germline trimming cut 0 bases from V and 7 bases from J; bases unmatched to any gene: 3. Germline CDR1 SGHTA, CDR2 FQGTGA. The CDR3 reads CASSLTAGQGTQYF. CDR3 nucleotides: TGTGCCAGCAGCTTAACCGCGGGACAGGGGACCCAGTACTTC.

The chain couples TRBV5-1 to TRBJ2-3, with D uncertain. The ends were cut back, 4 bases at V and 2 bases at J, with 11 bases in the middle. CDR1 and CDR2 from the germline V gene are SGHRS and YFSETQ. The CDR3 spans 14 residues. The CDR3 spells CASSSGVLTDTQYF. In DNA form, the CDR3 reads TGCGCCAGCAGCAGTGGAGTACTCACAGATACGCAGTATTTT.

This clone was counted many times. The rearrangement links TRBV28 to TRBJ2-7; 9 nucleotides match TRBD1. Trimming at V came to 6 bases and at J to 2 bases, leaving 5 bases not matched to a gene. CDR1 and CDR2 (germline): MDHEN, SYDVKM. This CDR3 has 14 amino acids. CDR3 in DNA: TGTGCCAGCAGAAGGACAGGGGTGCCCTACGAGCAGTACTTC. Amino acids: CASRRTGVPYEQYF.

This clone was recorded at least ten times. V gene TRBV30 combines with J gene TRBJ2-3, with 11 bases identical to TRBD2. V lost 1 base and J lost 2; bases outside the gene matches: 5. Per germline, CDR1 GTSNPN and CDR2 SVGIG (reference sequence). The length of the CDR3 is 16 residues. The chain's CDR3 is CAWSAGLAGLTDTQYF. CDR3 DNA: TGTGCCTGGAGTGCTGGACTAGCGGGCCTCACAGATACGCAGTATTTT.

The chain carries TRBV4-1 and TRBJ1-3; D is perhaps TRBD1 (6 bases). CDR3 length: 14 residues. The germline V gene has CDR1 MGHRA and CDR2 YSYEKL. Trimming stripped 6 bases from V and 0 bases from J, with 9 bases between. The CDR3 coding sequence is TGCGCCAGCAGACCAGGGGTCTCTGGAAACACCATATATTTT. It translates to CASRPGVSGNTIYF.

This clone has ten or more counts. The chain couples TRBV29-1 to TRBJ2-7, with a possible D match to TRBD1 (7 bases). The CDR3 covers 13 residues. Between the trimmed V and J ends, which lost 6 bases and 3 bases, there was a span of 15 bases. CDR1 and CDR2 (germline): SQVTM, ANQGSEA. CDR3 sequence reads: CSVDRDGGYEQYF. The CDR3 region has the DNA TGCAGCGTAGACAGGGACGGGGGCTACGAGCAGTACTTC.

This clone was counted between two and nine times. The rearrangement joins TRBV7-3 to TRBJ2-3; 9 nucleotides align to TRBD2. Trimming cost V 3 bases and J 5 bases; bases outside gene matches: 3. Germline values: CDR1 SGHTA, CDR2 FQGTGA. The CDR3 is made up of 14 amino acids. The CDR3 bases are TGTGCCAGCAGCTTTGCGGGGGGGCTAGATACGCAGTATTTT. Translating it yields CASSFAGGLDTQYF.